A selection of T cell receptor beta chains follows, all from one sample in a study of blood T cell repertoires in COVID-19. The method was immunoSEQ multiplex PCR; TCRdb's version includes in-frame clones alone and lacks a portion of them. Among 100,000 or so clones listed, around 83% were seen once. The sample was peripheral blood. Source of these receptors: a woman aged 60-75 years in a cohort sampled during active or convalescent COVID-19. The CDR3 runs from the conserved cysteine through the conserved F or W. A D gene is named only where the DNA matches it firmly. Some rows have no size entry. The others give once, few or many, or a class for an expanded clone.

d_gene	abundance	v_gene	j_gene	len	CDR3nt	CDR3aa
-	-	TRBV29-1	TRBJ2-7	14	TGCAGCGTTTCCCTATCCGGGGCAGGGGAGGAGCAGTACTTC	CSVSLSGAGEEQYF
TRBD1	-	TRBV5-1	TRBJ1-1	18	TGCGCCAGCAGCTACTCCGGGACAGCTTCGCCCTTAAACACTGAAGCTTTCTTT	CASSYSGTASPLNTEAFF
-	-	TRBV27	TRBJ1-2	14	TGTGCCAGCAGTTTAGTAGGGGCAGACTATGGCTACACCTTC	CASSLVGADYGYTF
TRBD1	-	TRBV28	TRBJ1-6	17	TGTGCCAGCAGTTTGCCCGGACAGGGGGCCAGTAATTCACCCCTCCACTTT	CASSLPGQGASNSPLHF
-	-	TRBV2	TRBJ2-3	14	TGTGCCAGCAGTGAAAGTTGGTCCGGAGATACGCAGTATTTT	CASSESWSGDTQYF
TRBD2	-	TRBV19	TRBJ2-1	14	TGTGCCAGTAGTAGGGCTAGCGGGGGGGCTGAGCAGTTCTTC	CASSRASGGAEQFF
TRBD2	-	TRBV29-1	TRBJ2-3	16	TGCAGCGTTGAAGGAAGTTCAGTACTAGCGGCAGATACGCAGTATTTT	CSVEGSSVLAADTQYF
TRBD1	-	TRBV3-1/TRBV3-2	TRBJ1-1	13	TGTGCCAGCAGCCAATCTCGAGGGGGCGGGGCTTTCTTT	CASSQSRGGGAFF
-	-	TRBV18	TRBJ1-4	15	TGTGCCAGCTCAGTTCGGGGTGCAACTAATGAAAAACTGTTTTTT	CASSVRGATNEKLFF
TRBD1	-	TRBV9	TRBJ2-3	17	TGTGCCAGCAGCGTAGAGGGACAGGGCCTCAGCACAGATACGCAGTATTTT	CASSVEGQGLSTDTQYF
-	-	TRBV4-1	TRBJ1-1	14	TGCGCCAGCAGCCCCAGGCAGGTGGGCACTGAAGCTTTCTTT	CASSPRQVGTEAFF
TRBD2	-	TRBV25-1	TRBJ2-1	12	TGTGCCAGCGGATGGGGGGGCAATGAGCAGTTCTTC	CASGWGGNEQFF
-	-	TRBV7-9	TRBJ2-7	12	TGTGCCAGCAGCTTAGCGATGAGTGAGCAGTACTTC	CASSLAMSEQYF
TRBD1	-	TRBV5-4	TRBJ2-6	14	TGTGCCAGCAGAGACAGGGTTGGGGCCAACGTCCTGACTTTC	CASRDRVGANVLTF
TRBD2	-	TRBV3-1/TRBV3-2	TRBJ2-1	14	TGTGCCAGCAGGCTCAGCGGGGGGGCAGATGAGCAGTTCTTC	CASRLSGGADEQFF
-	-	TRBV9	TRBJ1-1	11	TGTGCCAGCAGCCCCCTCACTGAAGCTTTCTTT	CASSPLTEAFF
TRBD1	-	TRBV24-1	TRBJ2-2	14	TGTGCCACAAACCCAGGGGGGAACACCGGGGAGCTGTTTTTT	CATNPGGNTGELFF
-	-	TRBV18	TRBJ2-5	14	TGTGCCAGCTCACCAGAGGCTGGCCAAGAGACCCAGTACTTC	CASSPEAGQETQYF
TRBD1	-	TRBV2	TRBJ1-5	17	TGTGCCAGCCAGAGAGGGACAGGGGGCTTTAGCAATCAGCCCCAGCATTTT	CASQRGTGGFSNQPQHF
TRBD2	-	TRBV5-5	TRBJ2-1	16	TGTGCCAGCAGCTTGGCCGGGACTAGCGGGACTGGTGAGCAGTTCTTC	CASSLAGTSGTGEQFF
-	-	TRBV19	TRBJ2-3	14	TGTGCCAGCCATGACGCCAGGGAGGCAGATACGCAGTATTTT	CASHDAREADTQYF
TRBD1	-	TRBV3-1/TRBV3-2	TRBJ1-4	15	TGTGCCAGCAGACGCGGACAGGGGATGAATGAAAAACTGTTTTTT	CASRRGQGMNEKLFF
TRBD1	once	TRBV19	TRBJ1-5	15	TGTGCCAGTAGTAGTTACAGGGGTGGCAATCAGCCCCAGCATTTT	CASSSYRGGNQPQHF
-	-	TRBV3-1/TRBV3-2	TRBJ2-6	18	TGTGCCAGCAGCCAAGCTGGGCAGGGTGGCTCTGGGGCCAACGTCCTGACTTTC	CASSQAGQGGSGANVLTF
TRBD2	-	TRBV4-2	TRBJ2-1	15	TGTGCCAGCAGCCAACTACGGACTAGCTTGTATGAGCAGTTCTTC	CASSQLRTSLYEQFF
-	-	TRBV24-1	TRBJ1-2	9	TGTGCCACCGGGGGGGGCTACACCTTC	CATGGGYTF
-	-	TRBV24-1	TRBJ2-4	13	TGTGCCACCAGTGAGGGAGACTTAAACATTCAGTACTTC	CATSEGDLNIQYF
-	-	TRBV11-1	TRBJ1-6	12	TGTGCCAGCAGCTTAAGCGGATCACCCCTCCACTTT	CASSLSGSPLHF
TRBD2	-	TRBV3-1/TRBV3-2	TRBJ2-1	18	TGTGCCAGCAGCCAAGATACGGGTAGCGGGAGAGTCTTAAATGAGCAGTTCTTC	CASSQDTGSGRVLNEQFF
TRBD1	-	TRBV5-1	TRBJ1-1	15	TGCGCCAGCAGCCTGGGCGAAACAGGGGGAACTGAAGCTTTCTTT	CASSLGETGGTEAFF
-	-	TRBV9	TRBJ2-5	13	TGTGCCAGCAGCGTAGAACCGGGAGTGGCCCAGTACTTC	CASSVEPGVAQYF